This T cell receptor (beta chain) derives from a study of beta chain features in type 1 diabetes (dated by TCRdb to the late 2010s). Regarding the complete study: Mean age, gender distribution, total cell number and subset yield did not differ between patients and healthy donors. A total of roughly 100 million sorted cells were examined across all samples, and the number of cells per subset was strongly correlated with RNA yield. The study compared TCRB repertoires of sorted circulating CD4+ T cell subsets between recently diagnosed type 1 diabetes patients and matched healthy donors. Regulatory and stem cell-like memory subsets were obtained from only 8 patients and about eight healthy donors, while naive and central memory subsets were obtained from all 30 or so donors.

The table lists this clone with a few counts. Its specific antigen is unknown. One base away there is no much larger clone; base qualities are not given. Summary of the overall study and its limitations: In all four CD4+ subsets, TCRB CDR3 length was moderately but significantly shorter in type 1 diabetes patients. At VDJ recombination sites, type 1 diabetes patients had fewer insertions and more deleted nucleotides, which implies abnormalities in thymic rearrangement. Only small numbers of individuals were included in the HLA sub-analyses, which left unresolved whether HLA type had any influence on TCRB rearrangement. PCR might favor shorter templates, but patient and control samples were amplified and corrected together, so any skew would affect both groups equally. Naive, central memory and regulatory TCRB repertoires appeared to be more similar among patients than among healthy donors. Sequencing cDNA rather than genomic DNA could over-represent highly expressing activated cells, although activation and CD3 levels did not differ between groups.

A single peripheral blood draw of approximately 120 mL on average was collected from each donor into heparinised tubes. A BD FACSAria II was used to sort naive, central memory, regulatory and stem cell-like memory CD4+ T cells with a panel that included CD45RO, CCR7, CD25, CD127, CD95 and CD27. Every sorted population had a purity above 95%. PBMCs were separated immediately by Lymphoprep density gradient centrifugation and were stained directly, without being cultured. To minimize batch effects, samples were stained and sorted in pairs, one healthy donor with one patient per experiment. The CDR3, cysteine through phenylalanine, is 13 amino acids long. Only CDR3 DNA is held: 39 bases, read in frame from base 1. CDR1 and CDR2 (SEHNR, FQNEAQ) derive from the germline V gene (reference sequence). V is cut by 6 bases and J by 3 bases, and the space between the germline ends is 11 bases. The entire isolated RNA was reverse transcribed using the High Capacity cDNA Reverse Transcription Kit, and thus expressed TCRB transcripts were sequenced. Deep immunoSEQ sequencing was applied to naive, central memory and regulatory T cell samples, giving an average of roughly 3.3 million total reads per sample. Sorted cells were lysed in RLT buffer and RNA was extracted with DNase-treated RNeasy Micro or Mini kits, depending on cell number. Each cell subset was processed separately to prevent cross-contamination, with patient and healthy donor samples processed together. The immunoSEQ multiplex PCR was used to amplify TCRB sequences from cDNA, yielding 87-bp fragments that span the CDR3 region. Sequencing of the amplicons was performed on the Illumina HiSeq platform. Regarding the original processing steps: PCR bias was computationally corrected using synthetic template baselines, reads within Hamming distance 2 were collapsed, and singletons that could not be merged were discarded. Reads were aligned to IMGT to assign V, D and J genes, CDR3 length, and insertions or deletions at six rearrangement sites. Within each subset, clonotype counts were normalized to the number of sorted cells before true diversity and Gini coefficients were calculated with the tcR R package. The overlap coefficient, calculated on TCRB nucleotide sequences, was used to measure repertoire sharing. Out-of-frame TCRB sequences from naive cells were analyzed to stand in for the pre-selection repertoire. TCRdb mirrors the immuneACCESS table, restricted to in-frame sequences. Some clones are absent from its copies; in checked studies, under half trace to an unresolved V gene, and the reason for the others is unknown. V, J and clone size are those of that table, while D and trimming were read from the DNA. Counted in this sample were approximately 270,000 clones; approximately 14% of them appeared once. Jointly, the top ten make up over 0.015% of the sample.

Sample: naive CD4+ T cells from blood. The sample's cell subset or site, from its label and the paper: true naive CD4+ T cells. Recombination joined TRBV7-9 with TRBJ1-1; the D gene lacks a confident call. This receptor was obtained from a man younger than 45 with type 1 diabetes. The CDR3 in this case is CASRFAGDTEAFF. The DNA is TGTGCCAGCAGGTTCGCTGGAGACACTGAAGCTTTCTTT.